The 32 T cell receptor beta chains below all came from one sample that was sequenced in a study of T cell responses to AZD1222 COVID-19 vaccine (dated by TCRdb to about 2021). Per the publication, the time point label means: about 28 days (+/-7) after the second vaccine dose. Receptors were amplified or captured by the immunoSEQ multiplex PCR assay. In TCRdb, the immuneACCESS table is reduced to in-frame sequences with V and J assigned. These tables do not hold every clone; where another copy was compared, an unresolved V gene accounts for under half, and the others remain unexplained. Within this sample are 190,000 or so clones, with about 89% of them counted one time only. Together, the top ten hold 3% to 4% of the sample. The sample consisted of peripheral blood, taken 28 days after the second AZD1222 dose. Receptor source: an adult who received the AZD1222 COVID-19 vaccine.

The chain couples TRBV12-3 or TRBV12-4 to TRBJ2-1; D is tentatively TRBD1 or TRBD2 (5 bases each). The CDR3 totals 13 residues. With 3 bases removed from V and 10 bases from J, the gap between germline ends came to 13 bases. The CDR3: CASSLGDQGEQFF. In DNA form, the CDR3 reads TGTGCCAGCAGTTTGGGGGATCAGGGAGAGCAGTTCTTC.

The rearrangement uses TRBV19 and TRBJ1-2; D might be TRBD1 (6 bases). Germline values: CDR1 LNHDA, CDR2 SQIVND (reference sequence). The CDR3 spans 15 residues. Trimming took off 4 bases at V and 2 bases at J, with 14 bases between the two ends. CDR3: CASSTPGERNYGYTF. The CDR3 bases are TGTGCCAGTAGTACCCCAGGGGAGAGGAACTATGGCTACACCTTC.

This clone was recorded only once. The V gene is TRBV28, the J gene TRBJ1-2; unclear D gene. CDR1 and CDR2 (germline): MDHEN, SYDVKM. V dropped 2 bases and J dropped 8 bases, with 12 bases sitting between them. The CDR3 loop spans 13 amino acids. The CDR3 region has the DNA TGTGCCAGCAGTTTAGTCTCGGGAGGGGGCTACACCTTC. Translating it yields CASSLVSGGGYTF.

For this clone: This sample includes further DNA sequences coding for the same CDR3. The chain has TRBV28 and TRBJ2-5; D ambiguous. Germline assignment: CDR1 MDHEN and CDR2 SYDVKM. The CDR3 runs to 11 residues. Trimming removed 2 bases from V and 2 bases from J, with 0 bases in between. The CDR3 sequence: CASSLQETQYF. The CDR3 coding sequence is TGTGCCAGCAGTTTACAAGAGACCCAGTACTTC.

In this sample, this clone turned up a few times. Here the CDR3 reads CASSTRDFQETQYF. In DNA, the CDR3 is TGTGCCAGCAGCACCCGGGACTTTCAAGAGACCCAGTACTTC. The chain is built from TRBV28 and TRBJ2-5, with D maybe TRBD2 (6 bases). Germline V gene lookup returns CDR1 MDHEN and CDR2 SYDVKM. The V end was cut by 6 bases, the J end by 2 bases, with 13 bases between. The CDR3 runs to 14 residues.

As for this clone: Here the CDR3 omits its conserved ending phenylalanine or tryptophan, so a read error is the likely source. Because the CDR3's place on the DNA is in doubt, the DNA is left out and the CDR3 is given as listed by TCRdb. The J gene is TRBJ1-1, the V gene TRBV21-1. TRBV21-1 is a pseudogene segment. The CDR3 contains 12 residues when both ends are counted. The CDR3 sequence: CASSKGGRDPRR.

This clone was found once. The chain joins TRBV6-2 or TRBV6-3 to TRBJ2-5; TRBD2 might be the D (6 bases). Germline CDR1 and CDR2: MNHEY and SVGEGT. V gave up 2 bases and J gave up 4 bases, with 17 bases separating them. The CDR3 runs 16 residues. The CDR3 coding sequence is TGTGCCAGCAGTTACGGGTCCGTACGGGGGTTAGAGACCCAGTACTTC. It is translated as CASSYGSVRGLETQYF.

The chain has TRBV10-2 and TRBJ2-4; D is possibly TRBD2 (5 bases). CDR3 size: 14 residues. V lost 1 base and J 5 bases, leaving 9 bases between the germline ends. Germline V gives CDR1 WSHSY, CDR2 SAAADI. The CDR3 region is CASSELGGQNIQYF. In nucleotides, the CDR3 is TGCGCCAGCAGTGAGTTGGGCGGGCAAAACATTCAGTACTTC.

V and J are TRBV2 and TRBJ1-2; TRBD1 is a possible D gene (6 bases). Between the trimmed V and J ends, which lost 5 bases and 12 bases, there was a span of 25 bases. Germline CDR1 reads SNHLY; CDR2 reads FYNNEI. This CDR3 is built from 15 residues. The CDR3 coding sequence is TGTGCCAGCAGTCAGGACCCGGGCAGTTCGGGGGGCCACACCTTC. Translating it yields CASSQDPGSSGGHTF.

Here the CDR3 DNA reads TGTGCCAGCAGTTCCGGGACGGGGGTCTATGATGGCTACACCTTC. It yields the protein CASSSGTGVYDGYTF. The V gene is TRBV27, the J gene TRBJ1-2, with a possible D match to TRBD1 (5 bases). Germline V lookup: CDR1 MNHEY, CDR2 SMNVEV (reference sequence). V was shortened by 4 bases and J by 6 bases, with 18 bases between the two germline ends. The CDR3 contains 15 residues.

This clone showed up just once. The chain recombines TRBV18 with TRBJ2-7, with 13 bases matching TRBD2. Germline CDR1 and CDR2: KGHSH and LQKENI. V shed 6 bases, J shed 0 bases, and the junction held 8 bases outside the gene matches. The CDR3 length is 17 residues. Here the CDR3 reads CASSGLAGDLSSYEQYF. The CDR3 DNA sequence: TGTGCCAGCTCTGGACTAGCGGGAGACTTAAGCTCCTACGAGCAGTACTTC.

This chain connects TRBV7-9 to TRBJ2-7; D gene unclear. V lost 5 bases and J lost 4, with 6 bases in between. CDR3 size: 11 residues. CDR1 SEHNR and CDR2 FQNEAQ come from the germline V gene (reference sequence). The CDR3 protein is CASSAQYEQYF. In nucleotides, the CDR3 is TGTGCCAGCAGCGCTCAGTACGAGCAGTACTTC.

The DNA of the CDR3 is TGTGCCAGCAGTTACAAGGGACTAGCGTACAATGAGCAGTTCTTC. This sequence encodes CASSYKGLAYNEQFF. The chain combines TRBV6-5 with TRBJ2-1, with 10 bases that match TRBD2. Germline lookup yields CDR1 MNHEY and CDR2 SVGAGI. J lost 4 bases, V lost 2 bases, and 2 bases had no gene match. The CDR3 runs 15 residues.

J is TRBJ2-5 and V is TRBV5-4, with D tentatively TRBD2 (6 bases). The germline CDR1 and CDR2 sequences are SGHNT and YYREEE (reference sequence). V lost 1 base and J lost 2, with 12 bases in between. CDR3 size: 15 residues. The CDR3 sequence: CASSLTAGQQETQYF. In DNA form, the CDR3 reads TGTGCCAGCAGCTTGACAGCGGGCCAACAAGAGACCCAGTACTTC.

In its sample, this clone was seen once. This chain connects TRBV10-2 to TRBJ2-2; D possibly corresponds to TRBD2 (6 bases). Germline CDR1 and CDR2: WSHSY and SAAADI. Trimming shortened V by 6 bases and J by 6 bases, and 26 bases separated the two germline ends. This CDR3 contains 18 residues. The CDR3: CASSSEVTGATPAGELFF. CDR3 sequence (DNA): TGCGCCAGCAGCTCCGAAGTCACGGGAGCGACACCCGCCGGGGAGCTGTTTTTT.

Concerning this clone itself: The sample holds other DNA sequences that translate to the same CDR3. This chain connects TRBV29-1 to TRBJ1-1; no clear D gene. CDR3 length: 13 residues. The germline gives CDR1 SQVTM, CDR2 ANQGSEA. Trimming shortened V by 3 bases and J by 0 bases, and 8 bases separated the two germline ends. The CDR3 DNA sequence: TGCAGCGTTGAGGGCAGAATGAACACTGAAGCTTTCTTT. Translation gives CSVEGRMNTEAFF.

The chain links TRBV12-5 to TRBJ2-3; 7 nucleotides agree with TRBD2. The CDR3 totals 13 residues. Trimming at V came to 5 bases and at J to 4 bases, leaving 3 bases not matched to a gene. Germline CDR1 and CDR2: LGHNT and FRNRAP. The CDR3 nucleotides are TGTGCTAGTGGTATGGGACTACCAGATACGCAGTATTTT. Translating it yields CASGMGLPDTQYF.

CDR3: CASSSKAHGNTEAFF. The DNA of the CDR3 is TGTGCCAGCAGCTCCAAAGCCCACGGGAACACTGAAGCTTTCTTT. This chain links TRBV5-5 with TRBJ1-1; no clear D gene. CDR1 is SGHKS and CDR2 is YYEKEE in the germline V gene (reference sequence). The CDR3 has 15 residues. Trimming cost V 3 bases and J 1 base, with 13 bases left between them.

V usage is TRBV15 and J usage is TRBJ2-7, with 12 bases lining up with TRBD2. V lost 6 bases, J lost 2 bases, and 2 bases stayed unmatched. Germline V gene lookup returns CDR1 LNHNV and CDR2 YYDKDF (reference sequence). The CDR3 is 14 amino acids. The CDR3 protein is CATSRTSGTYEQYF. As DNA, the CDR3 is TGTGCCACCAGTAGGACTAGCGGGACCTACGAGCAGTACTTC.

The V gene is TRBV7-2, the J gene TRBJ2-5, with 10 bases lining up with TRBD2. V lost 7 bases, J lost 5 bases, and 16 bases stayed unmatched. Germline assignment: CDR1 SGHTA and CDR2 FQGNSA. CDR3 size: 17 residues. CDR3 protein: CASTAAGLAGAGETQYF. CDR3 nucleotide sequence: TGTGCCAGCACCGCGGCGGGGCTAGCGGGAGCTGGGGAGACCCAGTACTTC.

This clone came up once. V usage is TRBV5-4 and J usage is TRBJ2-3, with 11 bases fitting TRBD2. The V gene's germline CDR1 is SGHNT and CDR2 YYREEE (reference sequence). The CDR3 consists of 16 residues. J gave up 1 base and V 4 bases, and 5 bases lay outside the gene matches. In nucleotides, the CDR3 is TGTGCCAGCAGCCGTAGACTAGCGGGACGCACAGATACGCAGTATTTT. Its protein is CASSRRLAGRTDTQYF.

This clone appeared once. V and J are TRBV11-1 and TRBJ2-2, with TRBD1 identical over 7 bases. This CDR3 is built from 14 residues. The junction had 6 bases not matched to a gene; V was cut back by 5 bases and J by 6 bases. In germline, CDR1 is SGHAT, CDR2 FQDESV (reference sequence). The DNA for the CDR3 is TGTGCCAGCAGCCGAACCAGGGGGTCCGGGGAGCTGTTTTTT. Translated, it gives CASSRTRGSGELFF.

In this sample, this clone turned up once. The rearrangement uses TRBV6-2 or TRBV6-3 and TRBJ2-7; D is possibly TRBD2 (6 bases). CDR3 size: 15 residues. Deletions cut 0 bases from V and 7 bases from J, with 16 bases between. Germline-derived CDR1 and CDR2 are MNHEY and SVGEGT. The CDR3 DNA reads as TGTGCCAGCAGTTACTCTGGGACTGGGTCTAGGGAGCAGTACTTC. This translates into CASSYSGTGSREQYF.

Here the CDR3 DNA reads TGTGCCAGCAGCCTCGAGAGGTATAATTCACCCCTCCACTTT. Translating gives CASSLERYNSPLHF. V gene TRBV7-3 combines with J gene TRBJ1-6; D unclear. This CDR3 is 14 amino acids long. The V gene's germline CDR1 is SGHTA and CDR2 FQGTGA. V was clipped by 5 bases and J by 4 bases, with 9 bases between them.

The V and J genes are TRBV5-1 and TRBJ2-1; tentative D call: TRBD2 (5 bases). CDR1 is SGHRS and CDR2 is YFSETQ in the germline V gene. Trimming removed 1 base at V and 9 bases at J, with 11 bases between. This CDR3 spans 13 amino acids. This CDR3 is CASSLQERGEQFF. CDR3 sequence (DNA): TGCGCCAGCAGCTTGCAGGAACGGGGTGAGCAGTTCTTC.

This clone was observed a single time. V usage is TRBV7-2 and J usage is TRBJ2-1; 10 bases are a match to TRBD2. CDR1 is SGHTA and CDR2 is FQGNSA in the germline V gene. CDR3 size: 16 residues. V lost 4 bases, J lost 5 bases, and 8 bases stayed unmatched. The CDR3 protein is CASSWPSSGSDNEQFF. CDR3 nucleotide sequence: TGTGCCAGCAGCTGGCCCTCTAGCGGGAGCGACAATGAGCAGTTCTTC.

This rearrangement joins TRBV12-3 or TRBV12-4 to TRBJ1-1; D is possibly TRBD1 (5 bases). Trimming left V 6 bases short and J 7 bases short, with 12 bases between. This CDR3 has 12 residues. For the CDR3, the DNA is TGTGCCAGCAGGATCGGGACTATTGAAGCTTTCTTT. It specifies CASRIGTIEAFF.

The rearrangement uses TRBV20-1 and TRBJ1-6; D is perhaps TRBD1 (5 bases). The V gene's germline CDR1 is DFQATT and CDR2 SNEGSKA (reference sequence). The CDR3 consists of 12 residues. Trimming cost V 3 bases and J 6 bases, with 6 bases left between them. The CDR3, as DNA: TGCAGTGCTAGTCAGGGTAATTCACCCCTCCACTTT. Protein sequence: CSASQGNSPLHF.

V and J are TRBV12-3 or TRBV12-4 and TRBJ2-7, with unresolved D. With 5 bases removed from V and 0 bases from J, the gap between germline ends came to 5 bases. There are 12 residues in the CDR3. The CDR3 region has the DNA TGTGCCAGCAGTGGGATCTCCTACGAGCAGTACTTC. Its protein product is CASSGISYEQYF.

This CDR3 reads CASSLARARRNTEAFF. For the CDR3, the DNA is TGTGCCAGCAGCTTGGCCAGGGCCAGAAGAAACACTGAAGCTTTCTTT. The chain combines TRBV5-4 with TRBJ1-1; D perhaps matches TRBD1 (5 bases). V gave up 0 bases and J gave up 2 bases, with 14 bases separating them. Germline V CDR1 and CDR2: SGHNT, YYREEE (reference sequence). The CDR3 sequence is 16 residues long.

The chain is built from TRBV10-2 and TRBJ2-1, with D possibly TRBD2 on 6 matching bases. This CDR3 is 16 amino acids long. V was clipped by 6 bases and J by 0 bases, with 15 bases between them. Germline V lookup: CDR1 WSHSY, CDR2 SAAADI. The CDR3 coding sequence is TGCGCCAGCAGGGTGGGTGCGGGGACCTCCTACAATGAGCAGTTCTTC. Translating gives CASRVGAGTSYNEQFF.

This clone was detected once. This chain connects TRBV5-1 to TRBJ2-7; tentatively, D is TRBD1 (5 bases). Per the germline V gene, CDR1 is SGHRS and CDR2 is YFSETQ. Trimming stripped 0 bases from V and 2 bases from J, with 12 bases between. This CDR3 comprises 15 residues. CDR3 sequence (DNA): TGCGCCAGCAGCTTGGACCAGGGTCCCCCCTACGAGCAGTACTTC. Its protein product is CASSLDQGPPYEQYF.